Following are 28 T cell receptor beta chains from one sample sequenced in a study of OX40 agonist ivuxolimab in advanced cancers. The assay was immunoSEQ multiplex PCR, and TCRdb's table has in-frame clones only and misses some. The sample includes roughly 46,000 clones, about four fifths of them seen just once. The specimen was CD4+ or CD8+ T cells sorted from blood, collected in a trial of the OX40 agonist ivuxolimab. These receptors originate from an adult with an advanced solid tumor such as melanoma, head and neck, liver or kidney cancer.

The CDR3 DNA follows: TGTGCCAGCAGTGTCCGGGCCAGCTCTGGAAACACCATATATTTT. It specifies CASSVRASSGNTIYF. The chain joins TRBV6-1 to TRBJ1-3; D is undetermined. V shed 4 bases and J shed 0 bases, with 10 bases lying between them. The CDR3 runs to 15 residues. Germline V gene lookup returns CDR1 MNHNS and CDR2 SASEGT.

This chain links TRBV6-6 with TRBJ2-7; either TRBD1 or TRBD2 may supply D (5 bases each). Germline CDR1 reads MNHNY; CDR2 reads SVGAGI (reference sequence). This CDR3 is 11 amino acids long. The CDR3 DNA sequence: TGTGTAGTCGGTTCGAGGGGCGAGCAGTACTTC. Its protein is CVVGSRGEQYF.

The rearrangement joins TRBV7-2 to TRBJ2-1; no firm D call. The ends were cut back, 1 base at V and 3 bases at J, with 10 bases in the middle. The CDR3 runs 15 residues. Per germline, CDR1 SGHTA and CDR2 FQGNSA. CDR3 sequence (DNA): TGTGCCAGCAGCTTAGATAGGGCGGACTACAATGAGCAGTTCTTC. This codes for CASSLDRADYNEQFF.

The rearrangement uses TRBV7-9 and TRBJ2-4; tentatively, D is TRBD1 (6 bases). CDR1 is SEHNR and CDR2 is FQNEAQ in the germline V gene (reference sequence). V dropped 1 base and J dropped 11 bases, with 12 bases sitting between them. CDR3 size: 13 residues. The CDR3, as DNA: TGTGCCAGCAGCTTAGGGATTGGGGGCGTTCAGTACTTC. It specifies CASSLGIGGVQYF.

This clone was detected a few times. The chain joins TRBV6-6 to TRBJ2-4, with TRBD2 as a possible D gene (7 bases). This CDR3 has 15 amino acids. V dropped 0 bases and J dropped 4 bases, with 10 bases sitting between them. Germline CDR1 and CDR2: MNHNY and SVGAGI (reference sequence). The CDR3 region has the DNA TGTGCCAGCAGTTACTCGGGGGGGCGGAAAAACATTCAGTACTTC. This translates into CASSYSGGRKNIQYF.

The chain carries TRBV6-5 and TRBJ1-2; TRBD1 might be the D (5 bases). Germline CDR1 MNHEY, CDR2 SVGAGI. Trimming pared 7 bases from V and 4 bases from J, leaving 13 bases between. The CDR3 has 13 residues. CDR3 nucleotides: TGTGCCAGCACCGAACGACAGTTCTATGGCTACACCTTC. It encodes CASTERQFYGYTF.

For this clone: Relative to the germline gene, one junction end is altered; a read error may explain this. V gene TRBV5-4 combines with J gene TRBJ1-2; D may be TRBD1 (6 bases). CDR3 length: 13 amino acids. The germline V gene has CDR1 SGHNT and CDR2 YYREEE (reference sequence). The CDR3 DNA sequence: TGTGCCAGCAGTCCGGACAGTAACTCTGGCTACACCTTC. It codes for CASSPDSNSGYTF. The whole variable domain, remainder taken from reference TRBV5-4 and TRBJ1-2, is ETGVTQSPTHLIKTRGQQVTLRCSSQSGHNTVSWYQQALGQGPQFIFQYYREEENGRGNFPPRFSGLQFPNYSSELNVNALELDDSALYLCASSPDSNSGYTFGSGTRLTVV.

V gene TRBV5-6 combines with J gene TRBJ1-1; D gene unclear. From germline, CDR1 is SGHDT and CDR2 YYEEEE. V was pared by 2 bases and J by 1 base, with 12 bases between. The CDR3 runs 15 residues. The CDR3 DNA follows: TGTGCCAGCAGCTTAGATGGCAGAAAGAACACTGAAGCTTTCTTT. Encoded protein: CASSLDGRKNTEAFF.

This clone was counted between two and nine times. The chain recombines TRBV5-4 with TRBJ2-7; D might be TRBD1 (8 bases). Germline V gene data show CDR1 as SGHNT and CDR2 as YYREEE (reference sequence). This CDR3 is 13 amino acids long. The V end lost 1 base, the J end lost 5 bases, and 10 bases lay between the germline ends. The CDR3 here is CASSLTGGDEQYF. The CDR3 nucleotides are TGTGCCAGCAGCTTGACAGGGGGGGACGAGCAGTACTTC.

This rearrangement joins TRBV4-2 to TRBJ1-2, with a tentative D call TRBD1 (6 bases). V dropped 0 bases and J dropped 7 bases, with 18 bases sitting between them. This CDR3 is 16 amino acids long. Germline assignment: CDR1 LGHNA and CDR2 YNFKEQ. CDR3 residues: CASSQEESGARLGYTF. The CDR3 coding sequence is TGTGCCAGCAGCCAAGAGGAGTCGGGGGCGCGACTTGGCTACACCTTC.

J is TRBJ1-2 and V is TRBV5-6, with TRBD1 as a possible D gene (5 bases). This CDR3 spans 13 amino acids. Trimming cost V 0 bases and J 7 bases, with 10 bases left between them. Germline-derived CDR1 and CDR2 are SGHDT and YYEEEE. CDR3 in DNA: TGTGCCAGCAGCTTGGATGGGGCCGGTGGCTACACCTTC. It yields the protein CASSLDGAGGYTF.

The CDR3 sequence is CASSLVPDYGYTF. CDR3 nucleotides: TGTGCCAGCAGCTTAGTCCCAGACTATGGCTACACCTTC. This chain connects TRBV7-9 to TRBJ1-2; D is undetermined. This CDR3 spans 13 amino acids. V lost 1 base and J lost 3, with 6 bases in between. CDR1 SEHNR and CDR2 FQNEAQ come from the germline V gene (reference sequence).

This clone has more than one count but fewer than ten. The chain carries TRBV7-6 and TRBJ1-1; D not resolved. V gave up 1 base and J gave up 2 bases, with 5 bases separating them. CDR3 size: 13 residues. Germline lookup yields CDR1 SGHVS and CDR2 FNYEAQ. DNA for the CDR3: TGTGCCAGCAGCTTAGATGTTAACACTGAAGCTTTCTTT. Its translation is CASSLDVNTEAFF.

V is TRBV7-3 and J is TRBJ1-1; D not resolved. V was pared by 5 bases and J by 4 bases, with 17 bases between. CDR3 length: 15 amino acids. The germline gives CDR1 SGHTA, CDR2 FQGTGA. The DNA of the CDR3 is TGTGCCAGCAGCCCCCGAGGGTTAGGTACCACTGAAGCTTTCTTT. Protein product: CASSPRGLGTTEAFF.

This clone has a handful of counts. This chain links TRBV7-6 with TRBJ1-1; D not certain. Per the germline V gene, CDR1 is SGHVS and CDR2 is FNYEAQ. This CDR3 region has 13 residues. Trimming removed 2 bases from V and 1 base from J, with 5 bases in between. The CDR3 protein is CASSLSRNTEAFF. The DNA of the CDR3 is TGTGCCAGCAGCTTAAGTAGGAACACTGAAGCTTTCTTT.

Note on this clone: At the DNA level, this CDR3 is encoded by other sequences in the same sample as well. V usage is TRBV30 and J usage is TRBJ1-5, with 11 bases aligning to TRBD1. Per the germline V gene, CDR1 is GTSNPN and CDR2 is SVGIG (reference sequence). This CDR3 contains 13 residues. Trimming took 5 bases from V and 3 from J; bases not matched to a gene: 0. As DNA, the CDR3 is TGTGCCTGGGGACAGGGGGCCAATCAGCCCCAGCATTTT. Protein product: CAWGQGANQPQHF.

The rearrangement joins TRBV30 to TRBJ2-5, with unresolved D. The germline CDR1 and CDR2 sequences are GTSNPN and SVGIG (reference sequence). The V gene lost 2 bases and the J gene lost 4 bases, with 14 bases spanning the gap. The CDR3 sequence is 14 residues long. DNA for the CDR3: TGTGCCTGGAGTTCTCTGGGAAATACAGAGACCCAGTACTTC. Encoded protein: CAWSSLGNTETQYF. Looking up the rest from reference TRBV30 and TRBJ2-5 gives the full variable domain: SQTIHQWPATLVQPVGSPLSLECTVEGTSNPNLYWYRQAAGRGLQLLFYSVGIGQISSEVPQNLSASRPQDRQFILSSKKLLLSDSGFYLCAWSSLGNTETQYFGPGTRLLVL.

The DNA for the CDR3 is TGTGCCAGCAGGTTTACGGACAGTGGGGAAGCTTTCTTT. Its protein is CASRFTDSGEAFF. The chain combines TRBV6-6 with TRBJ1-1, with D perhaps TRBD1 (6 bases). The CDR3 runs 13 residues. Germline CDR1 is MNHNY and CDR2 is SVGAGI (reference sequence). With 6 bases removed from V and 8 bases from J, the gap between germline ends came to 16 bases.

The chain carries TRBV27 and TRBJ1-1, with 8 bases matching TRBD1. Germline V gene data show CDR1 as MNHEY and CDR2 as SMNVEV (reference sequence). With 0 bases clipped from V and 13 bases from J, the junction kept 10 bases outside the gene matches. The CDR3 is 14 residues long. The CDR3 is CASSLSGQVGVGFF. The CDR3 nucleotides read TGTGCCAGCAGTTTATCGGGACAGGTGGGAGTGGGTTTCTTT.

CDR3 region: CASSVGDSNNEQFF. The CDR3 DNA reads as TGTGCCAGCAGCGTAGGTGATAGTAACAATGAGCAGTTCTTC. The gene calls are TRBV9 and TRBJ2-1; D is unresolved. The CDR3 sequence is 14 residues long. V was cut by 0 bases and J by 5 bases, with 9 bases left in between. The germline V gene has CDR1 SGDLS and CDR2 YYNGEE.

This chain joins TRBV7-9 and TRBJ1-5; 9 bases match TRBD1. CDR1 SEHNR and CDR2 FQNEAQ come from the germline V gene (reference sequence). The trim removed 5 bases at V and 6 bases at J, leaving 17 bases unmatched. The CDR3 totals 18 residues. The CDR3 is CASSRVTWTGENGQPQHF. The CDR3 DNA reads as TGTGCCAGCAGCCGCGTCACCTGGACAGGGGAGAATGGTCAGCCCCAGCATTTT.

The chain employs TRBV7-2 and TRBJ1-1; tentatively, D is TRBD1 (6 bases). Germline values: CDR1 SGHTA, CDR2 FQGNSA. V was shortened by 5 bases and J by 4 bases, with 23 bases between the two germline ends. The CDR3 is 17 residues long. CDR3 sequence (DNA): TGTGCCAGCAGCCCACTGGTGGGGGGGCCCCTCGGCACTGAAGCTTTCTTT. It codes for CASSPLVGGPLGTEAFF.

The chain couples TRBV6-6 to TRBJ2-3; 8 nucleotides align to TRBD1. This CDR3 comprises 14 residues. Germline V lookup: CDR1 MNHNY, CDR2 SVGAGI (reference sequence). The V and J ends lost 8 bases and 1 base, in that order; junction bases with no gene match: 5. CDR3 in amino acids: CASSDRGRTDTQYF. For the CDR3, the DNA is TGTGCCAGCTCCGACAGGGGCCGCACAGATACGCAGTATTTT.

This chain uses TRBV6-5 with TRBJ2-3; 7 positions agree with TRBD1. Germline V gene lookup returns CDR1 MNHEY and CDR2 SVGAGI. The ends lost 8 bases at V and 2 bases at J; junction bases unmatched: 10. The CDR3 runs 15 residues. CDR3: CASRPPGGLTDTQYF. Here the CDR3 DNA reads TGTGCCAGCCGCCCTCCAGGGGGTCTCACAGATACGCAGTATTTT.

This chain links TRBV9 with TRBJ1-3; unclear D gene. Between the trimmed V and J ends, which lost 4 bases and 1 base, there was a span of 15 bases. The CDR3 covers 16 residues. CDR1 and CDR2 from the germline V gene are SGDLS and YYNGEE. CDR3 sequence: CASSKTQVFSGNTIYF. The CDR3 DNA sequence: TGTGCCAGCAGCAAAACGCAGGTGTTTTCTGGAAACACCATATATTTT.

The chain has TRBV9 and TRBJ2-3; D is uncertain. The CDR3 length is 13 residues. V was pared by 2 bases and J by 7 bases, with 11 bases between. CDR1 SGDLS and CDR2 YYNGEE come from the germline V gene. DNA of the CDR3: TGTGCCAGCAGCGTGAGAGACTCGTATACGCAGTATTTT. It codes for CASSVRDSYTQYF.

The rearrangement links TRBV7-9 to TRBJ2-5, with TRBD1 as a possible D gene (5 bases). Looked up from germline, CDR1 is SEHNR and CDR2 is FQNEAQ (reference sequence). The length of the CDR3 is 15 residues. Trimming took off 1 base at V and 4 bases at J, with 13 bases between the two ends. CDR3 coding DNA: TGTGCCAGCAGCTTAGTTGGTCAGGGTCCAGAGACCCAGTACTTC. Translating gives CASSLVGQGPETQYF.

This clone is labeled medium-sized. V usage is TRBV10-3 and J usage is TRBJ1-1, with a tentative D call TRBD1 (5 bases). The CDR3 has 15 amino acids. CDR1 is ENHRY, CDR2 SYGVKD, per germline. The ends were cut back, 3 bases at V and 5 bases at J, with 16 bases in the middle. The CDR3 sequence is CAISDMGREYTEAFF. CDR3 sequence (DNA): TGTGCCATCAGTGATATGGGGCGTGAATATACTGAAGCTTTCTTT.